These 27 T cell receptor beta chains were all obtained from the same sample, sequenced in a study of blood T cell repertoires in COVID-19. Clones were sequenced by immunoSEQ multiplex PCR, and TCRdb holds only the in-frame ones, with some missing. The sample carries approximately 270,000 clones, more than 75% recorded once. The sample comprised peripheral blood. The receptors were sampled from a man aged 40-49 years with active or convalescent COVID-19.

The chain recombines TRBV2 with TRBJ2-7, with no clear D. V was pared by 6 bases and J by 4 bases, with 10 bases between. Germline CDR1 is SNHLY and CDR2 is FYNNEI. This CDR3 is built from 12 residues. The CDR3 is CASSLRKYEQYF. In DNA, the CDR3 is TGTGCCAGCAGCCTCAGGAAATACGAGCAGTACTTC.

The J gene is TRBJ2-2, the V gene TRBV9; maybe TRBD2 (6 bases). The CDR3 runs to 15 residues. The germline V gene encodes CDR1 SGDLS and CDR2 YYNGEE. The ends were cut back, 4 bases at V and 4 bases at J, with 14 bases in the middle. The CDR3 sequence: CASSPRLDFTGELFF. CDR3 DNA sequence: TGTGCCAGCAGCCCCCGACTAGACTTCACCGGGGAGCTGTTTTTT.

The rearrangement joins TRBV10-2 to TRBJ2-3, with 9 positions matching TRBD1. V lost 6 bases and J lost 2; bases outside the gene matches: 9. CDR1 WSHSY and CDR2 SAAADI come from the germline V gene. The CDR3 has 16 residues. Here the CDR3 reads CASSGGQGRVTDTQYF. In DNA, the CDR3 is TGCGCCAGCAGCGGGGGACAGGGTAGGGTCACAGATACGCAGTATTTT.

CDR3 residues: CASSLGQGVSYEQYF. The CDR3 bases are TGTGCCAGCAGTCTAGGACAGGGGGTTTCCTACGAGCAGTACTTC. The chain joins TRBV2 to TRBJ2-7; 10 bases fit TRBD1. Losses at the gene ends were 5 bases for V and 1 base for J; bases not matched to a gene: 5. Germline CDR1 is SNHLY and CDR2 is FYNNEI. The CDR3 is 15 residues long.

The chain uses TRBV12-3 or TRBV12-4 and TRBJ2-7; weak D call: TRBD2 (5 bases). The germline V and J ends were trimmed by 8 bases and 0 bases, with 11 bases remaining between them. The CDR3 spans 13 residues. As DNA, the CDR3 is TGTGCCAGCCGTAGCGACCGCTCCTACGAGCAGTACTTC. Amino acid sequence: CASRSDRSYEQYF.

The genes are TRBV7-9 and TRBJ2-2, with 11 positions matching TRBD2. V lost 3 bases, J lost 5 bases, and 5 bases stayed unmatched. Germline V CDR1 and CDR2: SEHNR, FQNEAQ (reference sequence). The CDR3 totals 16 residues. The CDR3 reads CASSLPGLAATGELFF. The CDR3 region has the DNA TGTGCCAGCAGCTTGCCGGGACTAGCGGCTACCGGGGAGCTGTTTTTT.

The chain's CDR3 is CASSLKQGDNEKLFF. DNA of the CDR3: TGTGCCAGCAGCTTGAAGCAAGGGGATAATGAAAAACTGTTTTTT. The chain is built from TRBV5-4 and TRBJ1-4; tentatively, D is TRBD1 (5 bases). Trimming cost V 1 base and J 4 bases, with 11 bases left between them. The CDR3 covers 15 residues. CDR1 and CDR2 (germline): SGHNT, YYREEE (reference sequence).

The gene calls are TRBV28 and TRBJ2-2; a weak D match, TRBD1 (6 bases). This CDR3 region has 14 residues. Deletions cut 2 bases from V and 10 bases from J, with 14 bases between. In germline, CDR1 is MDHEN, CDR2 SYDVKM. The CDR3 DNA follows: TGTGCCAGCAGTTTAGGGCAGGGGAAGGCGGAGCTGTTTTTT. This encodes CASSLGQGKAELFF. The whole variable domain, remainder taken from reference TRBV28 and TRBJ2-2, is DVKVTQSSRYLVKRTGEKVFLECVQDMDHENMFWYRQDPGLGLRLIYFSYDVKMKEKGDIPEGYSVSREKKERFSLILESASTNQTSMYLCASSLGQGKAELFFGEGSRLTVL.

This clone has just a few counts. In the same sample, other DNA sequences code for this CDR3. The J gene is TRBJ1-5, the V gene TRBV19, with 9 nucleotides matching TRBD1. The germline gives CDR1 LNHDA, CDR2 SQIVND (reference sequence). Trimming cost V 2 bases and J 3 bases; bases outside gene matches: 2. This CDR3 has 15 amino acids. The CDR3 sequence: CASSIRDRVNQPQHF. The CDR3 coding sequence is TGTGCCAGTAGTATACGGGACAGGGTCAATCAGCCCCAGCATTTT.

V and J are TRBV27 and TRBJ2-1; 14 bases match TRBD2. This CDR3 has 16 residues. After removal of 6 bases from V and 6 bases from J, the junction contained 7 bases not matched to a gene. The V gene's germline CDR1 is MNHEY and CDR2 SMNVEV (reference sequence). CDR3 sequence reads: CASRRGTSGRTNEQFF. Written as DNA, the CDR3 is TGTGCCAGCAGACGCGGGACTAGCGGGAGAACCAATGAGCAGTTCTTC.

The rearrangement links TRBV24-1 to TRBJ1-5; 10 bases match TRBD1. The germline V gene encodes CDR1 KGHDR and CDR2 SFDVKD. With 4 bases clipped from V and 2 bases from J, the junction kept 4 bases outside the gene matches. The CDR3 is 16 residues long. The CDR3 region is CATSERDRGGNQPQHF. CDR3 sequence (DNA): TGTGCCACCAGTGAGCGGGACAGGGGAGGCAATCAGCCCCAGCATTTT.

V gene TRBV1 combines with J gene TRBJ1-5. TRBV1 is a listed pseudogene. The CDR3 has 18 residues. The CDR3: CTSSHPQKRPVRNQPQHF. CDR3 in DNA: TGCACCAGCAGCCACCCCCAAAAGAGGCCAGTCCGTAATCAGCCCCAGCATTTT.

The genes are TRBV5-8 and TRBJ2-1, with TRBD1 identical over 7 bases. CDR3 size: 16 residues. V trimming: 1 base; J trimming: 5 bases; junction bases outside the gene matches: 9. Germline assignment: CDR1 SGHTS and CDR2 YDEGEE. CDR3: CASSLLSGQSNNEQFF. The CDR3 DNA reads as TGTGCCAGCAGCTTGTTGTCGGGACAGTCTAACAATGAGCAGTTCTTC.

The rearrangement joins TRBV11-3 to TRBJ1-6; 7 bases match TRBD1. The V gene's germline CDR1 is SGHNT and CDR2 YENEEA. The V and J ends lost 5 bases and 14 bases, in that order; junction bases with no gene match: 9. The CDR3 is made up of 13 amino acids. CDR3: CASSGRQGPTLHF. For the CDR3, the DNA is TGTGCCAGCAGCGGGAGACAGGGACCGACCCTCCACTTT. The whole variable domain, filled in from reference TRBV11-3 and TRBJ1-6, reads EAGVVQSPRYKIIEKKQPVAFWCNPISGHNTLYWYLQNLGQGPELLIRYENEEAVDDSQLPKDRFSAERLKGVDSTLKIQPAELGDSAVYLCASSGRQGPTLHFGNGTRLTVT.

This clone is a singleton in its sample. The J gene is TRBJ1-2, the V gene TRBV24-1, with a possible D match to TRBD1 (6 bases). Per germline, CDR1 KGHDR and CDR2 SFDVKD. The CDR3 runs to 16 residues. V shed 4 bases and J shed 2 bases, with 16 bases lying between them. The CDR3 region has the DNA TGTGCCACCAGTGACCTCACAGGGTCCCTCAACTATGGCTACACCTTC. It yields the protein CATSDLTGSLNYGYTF.

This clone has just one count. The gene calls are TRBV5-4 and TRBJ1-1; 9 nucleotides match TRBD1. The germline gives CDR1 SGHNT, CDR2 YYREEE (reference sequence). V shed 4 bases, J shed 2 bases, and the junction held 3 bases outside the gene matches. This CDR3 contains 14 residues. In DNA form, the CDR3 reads TGTGCCAGCAGCCCACAGGGGGCCAACACTGAAGCTTTCTTT. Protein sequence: CASSPQGANTEAFF.

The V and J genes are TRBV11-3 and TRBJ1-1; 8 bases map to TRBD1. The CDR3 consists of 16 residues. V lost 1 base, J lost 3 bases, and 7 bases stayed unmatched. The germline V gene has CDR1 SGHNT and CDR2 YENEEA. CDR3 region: CASSLGDRGEYTEAFF. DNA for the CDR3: TGTGCCAGCAGCTTAGGCGACAGGGGAGAGTACACTGAAGCTTTCTTT.

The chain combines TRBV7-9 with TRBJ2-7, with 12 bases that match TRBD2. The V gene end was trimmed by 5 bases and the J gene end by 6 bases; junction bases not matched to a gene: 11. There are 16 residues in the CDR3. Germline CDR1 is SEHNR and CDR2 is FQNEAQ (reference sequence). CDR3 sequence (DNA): TGTGCCAGCAGCACGTGGACTAGCGGGGCTCTACCCGAGCAGTACTTC. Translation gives CASSTWTSGALPEQYF.

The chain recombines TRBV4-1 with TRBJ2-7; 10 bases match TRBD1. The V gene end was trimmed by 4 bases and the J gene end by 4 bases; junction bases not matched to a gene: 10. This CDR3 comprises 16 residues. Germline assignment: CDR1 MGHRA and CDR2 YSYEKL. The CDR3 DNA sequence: TGCGCCAGCAGCCCTATCCGGGGACAGGGGACGTACGAGCAGTACTTC. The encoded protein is CASSPIRGQGTYEQYF.

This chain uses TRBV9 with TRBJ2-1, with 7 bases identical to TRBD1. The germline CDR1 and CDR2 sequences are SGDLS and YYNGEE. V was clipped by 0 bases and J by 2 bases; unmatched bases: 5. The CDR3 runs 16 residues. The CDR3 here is CASSVADRVPYNEQFF. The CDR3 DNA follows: TGTGCCAGCAGCGTAGCTGACAGGGTCCCCTACAATGAGCAGTTCTTC.

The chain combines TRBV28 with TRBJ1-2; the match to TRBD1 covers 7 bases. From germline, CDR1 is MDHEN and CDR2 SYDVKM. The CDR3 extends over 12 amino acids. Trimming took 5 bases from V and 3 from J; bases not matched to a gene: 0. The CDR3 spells CASSQGDYGYTF. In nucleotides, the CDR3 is TGTGCCAGCAGTCAGGGGGACTATGGCTACACCTTC.

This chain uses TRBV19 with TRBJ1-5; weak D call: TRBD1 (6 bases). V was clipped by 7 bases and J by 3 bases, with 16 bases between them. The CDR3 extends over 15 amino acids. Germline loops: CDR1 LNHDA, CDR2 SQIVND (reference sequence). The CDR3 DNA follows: TGTGCCAGTACGTGGGGGCGTTTGAACAATCAGCCCCAGCATTTT. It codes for CASTWGRLNNQPQHF.

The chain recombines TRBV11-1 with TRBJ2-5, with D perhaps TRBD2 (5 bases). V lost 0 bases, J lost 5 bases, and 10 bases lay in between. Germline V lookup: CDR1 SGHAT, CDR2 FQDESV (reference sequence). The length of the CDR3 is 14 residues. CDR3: CASSLALRVETQYF. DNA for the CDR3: TGTGCCAGCAGCTTAGCGCTGAGGGTGGAGACCCAGTACTTC.

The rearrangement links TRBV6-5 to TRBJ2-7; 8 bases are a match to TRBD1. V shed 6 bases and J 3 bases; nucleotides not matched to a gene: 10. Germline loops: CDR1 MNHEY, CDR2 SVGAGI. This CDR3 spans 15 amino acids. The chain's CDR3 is CASSHGQGGYYEQYF. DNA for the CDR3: TGTGCCAGCAGCCACGGACAGGGAGGTTACTACGAGCAGTACTTC.

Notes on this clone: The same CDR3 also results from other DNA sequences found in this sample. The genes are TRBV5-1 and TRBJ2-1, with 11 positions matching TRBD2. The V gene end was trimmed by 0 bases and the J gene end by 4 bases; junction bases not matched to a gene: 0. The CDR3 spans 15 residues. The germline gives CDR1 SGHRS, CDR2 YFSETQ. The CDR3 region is CASSLGTSGYNEQFF. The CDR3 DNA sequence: TGCGCCAGCAGCTTGGGGACTAGCGGGTACAATGAGCAGTTCTTC.

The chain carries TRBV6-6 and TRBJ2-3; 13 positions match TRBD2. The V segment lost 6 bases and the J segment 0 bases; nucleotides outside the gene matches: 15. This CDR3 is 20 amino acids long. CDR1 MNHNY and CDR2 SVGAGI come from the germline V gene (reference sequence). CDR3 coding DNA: TGTGCCAGCAGCATGATTGCCGGGACTAGCGGGGCAGCTAGCACAGATACGCAGTATTTT. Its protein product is CASSMIAGTSGAASTDTQYF.

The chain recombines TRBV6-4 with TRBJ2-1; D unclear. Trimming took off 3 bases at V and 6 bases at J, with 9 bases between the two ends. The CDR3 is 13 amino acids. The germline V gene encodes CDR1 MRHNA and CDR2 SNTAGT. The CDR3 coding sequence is TGTGCCAGCAGTGAAGTGAGAGGCAATGAGCAGTTCTTC. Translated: CASSEVRGNEQFF.